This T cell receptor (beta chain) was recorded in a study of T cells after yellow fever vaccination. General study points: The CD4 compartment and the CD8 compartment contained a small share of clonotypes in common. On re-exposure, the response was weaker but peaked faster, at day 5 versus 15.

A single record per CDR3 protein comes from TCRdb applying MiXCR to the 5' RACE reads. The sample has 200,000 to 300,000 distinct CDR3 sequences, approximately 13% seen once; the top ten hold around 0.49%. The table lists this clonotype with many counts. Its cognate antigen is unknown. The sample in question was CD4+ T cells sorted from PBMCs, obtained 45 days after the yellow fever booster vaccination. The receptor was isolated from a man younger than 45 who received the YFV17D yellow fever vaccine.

The CDR3 spells CASTPLEGSWETQYF. CDR3 coding DNA: TGTGCCAGCACCCCCCTGGAGGGTTCGTGGGAGACCCAGTACTTC. The chain is built from TRBV7-6 and TRBJ2-5, with a weak D call TRBD2 (6 bases). CDR1 and CDR2 (germline): SGHVS, FNYEAQ. V gave up 7 bases and J gave up 5 bases, with 20 bases separating them. This CDR3 spans 15 amino acids.